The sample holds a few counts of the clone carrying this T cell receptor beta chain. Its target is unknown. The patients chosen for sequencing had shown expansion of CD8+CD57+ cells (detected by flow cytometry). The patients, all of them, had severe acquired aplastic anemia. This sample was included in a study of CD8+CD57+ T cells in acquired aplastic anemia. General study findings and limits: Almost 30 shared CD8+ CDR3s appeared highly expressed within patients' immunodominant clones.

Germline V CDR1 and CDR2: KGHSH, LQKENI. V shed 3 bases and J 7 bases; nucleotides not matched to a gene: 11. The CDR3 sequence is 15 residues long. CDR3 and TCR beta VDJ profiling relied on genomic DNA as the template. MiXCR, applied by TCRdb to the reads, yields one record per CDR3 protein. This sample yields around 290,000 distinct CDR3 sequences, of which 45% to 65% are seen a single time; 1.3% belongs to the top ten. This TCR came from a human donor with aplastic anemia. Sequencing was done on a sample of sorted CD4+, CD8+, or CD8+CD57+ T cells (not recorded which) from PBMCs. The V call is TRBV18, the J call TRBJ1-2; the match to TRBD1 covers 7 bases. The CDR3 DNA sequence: TGTGCCAGCTCACCTGAGGGACAGAGTTTTGGTGGCTACACCTTC. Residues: CASSPEGQSFGGYTF.